This T cell receptor (beta chain) appears in the sequencing data of a study of blood T cell repertoires in COVID-19. At the level of the study: Samples taken during acute and convalescent COVID-19 were collected in the United States, Italy and Spain. PBMCs, B-cell-depleted T cells, or T cells provided the cDNA or gDNA that made up the material.

Original analysis: Reference gene primer amplification gave nucleated cell count estimates. Libraries were prepared by immunoSEQ multiplex PCR; TCRdb keeps only in-frame clonotypes and omits some of them. Clone size and V and J calls were adopted from that table, with D and trimming inferred from the DNA. The table records about 670,000 clones, about 90% of them present only once. This clone was recorded once. After removal of 4 bases from V and 8 bases from J, the junction contained 8 bases not matched to a gene. CDR1 is SGHNT, CDR2 YYREEE, per germline (reference sequence). The CDR3 covers 13 residues.

The chain recombines TRBV5-4 with TRBJ1-1; 7 positions match TRBD1. Sequenced: peripheral blood. This TCR was recovered from a woman under 30 with acute or convalescent COVID-19. CDR3 sequence reads: CASSTGTVKEAFF. CDR3 coding DNA: TGTGCCAGCAGCACTGGGACAGTAAAAGAAGCTTTCTTT.